This TCR beta chain appears in the sequencing data of a study of blood T cell repertoires in COVID-19. About the research overall: The United States, Italy and Spain supplied acute and convalescent COVID-19 samples. PBMCs, B-cell-depleted T cells, or T cells were the source of the cDNA or gDNA that made up the material.

The J segment lost 7 bases and the V segment lost 1 base, leaving 5 bases of the junction unmatched. In germline, CDR1 is LGHNA, CDR2 YSLEER. There are 15 residues in the CDR3. In the original processing: Nucleated cell counts were estimated from reference gene primer amplification. Generated by immunoSEQ multiplex PCR, the TCRdb table keeps only in-frame clones and is missing some. That table is the source of V, J and clone size, and D and trimming were worked out from the DNA. This sample carries approximately 220,000 clones, about 82% of them seen once, and the ten largest clones take 10%. Sequenced: peripheral blood. The chain uses TRBV4-3 and TRBJ1-3, with 9 bases matching TRBD1. This sequence originates from a woman aged 80 or over with acute or convalescent COVID-19. CDR3 protein: CASSQGTGVSNTIYF. The CDR3 coding sequence is TGCGCCAGCAGCCAAGGGACAGGGGTGAGCAACACCATATATTTT.